The T cell receptor beta chain under discussion was sequenced for a study of blood T cell repertoires in COVID-19. In the original processing: Amplified reference gene primers provided the basis for estimating nucleated cell counts. Only in-frame clones appear in the TCRdb table, and some are missing; sequencing was by immunoSEQ multiplex PCR. The V and J calls and clone size were taken over from that table, and D and trimming were inferred from the DNA. Here the sample spans approximately 28,000 clones, about 92% being singletons. The V end was cut by 6 bases, the J end by 4 bases, with 15 bases between. CDR1 and CDR2 (germline): MGHRA, YSYEKL. CDR3 length equals 15 residues.

The specimen was peripheral blood. This chain connects TRBV4-1 to TRBJ2-2, with D perhaps TRBD2 (6 bases). The receptor's source is a human donor in a cohort sampled during active COVID-19. CDR3: CASRSGVDSTGELFF. The DNA of the CDR3 is TGCGCCAGCAGATCGGGGGTCGATAGCACCGGGGAGCTGTTTTTT.